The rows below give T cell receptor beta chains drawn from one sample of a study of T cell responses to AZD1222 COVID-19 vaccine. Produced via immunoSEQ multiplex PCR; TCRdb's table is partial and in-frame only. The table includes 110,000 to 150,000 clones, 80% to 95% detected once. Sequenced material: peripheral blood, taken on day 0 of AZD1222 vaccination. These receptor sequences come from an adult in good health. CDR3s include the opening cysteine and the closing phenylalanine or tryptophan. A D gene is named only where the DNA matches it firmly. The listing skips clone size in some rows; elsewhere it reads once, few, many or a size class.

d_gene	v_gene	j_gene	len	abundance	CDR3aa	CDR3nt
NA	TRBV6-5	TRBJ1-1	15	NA	CASSYSTRLNTEAFF	TGTGCCAGCAGTTACTCGACGCGATTGAACACTGAAGCTTTCTTT
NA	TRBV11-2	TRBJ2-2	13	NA	CASSFSGAGELFF	TGTGCCAGCAGCTTTTCAGGGGCCGGGGAGCTGTTTTTT
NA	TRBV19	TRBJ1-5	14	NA	CASSIEGTGQPQHF	TGTGCCAGTAGTATTGAAGGGACGGGGCAGCCCCAGCATTTT
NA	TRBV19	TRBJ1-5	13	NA	CATPRTLNQPQHF	TGTGCCACCCCGCGGACTCTCAATCAGCCCCAGCATTTT
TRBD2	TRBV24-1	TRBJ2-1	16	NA	CATSDPSAGLYNEQFF	TGTGCCACCAGTGACCCCTCAGCGGGGCTATACAATGAGCAGTTCTTC
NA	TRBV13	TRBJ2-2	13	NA	CASSTPGGGELFF	TGTGCCAGCAGCACACCGGGTGGCGGGGAGCTGTTTTTT
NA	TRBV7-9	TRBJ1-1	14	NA	CASSQNKLNTEAFF	TGTGCCAGCAGCCAAAATAAACTGAACACTGAAGCTTTCTTT
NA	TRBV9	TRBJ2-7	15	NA	CASSLTGTGLYEQYF	TGTGCCAGCAGCTTAACCGGGACGGGGTTGTACGAGCAGTACTTC
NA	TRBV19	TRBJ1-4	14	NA	CASRALKDIEKLFF	TGTGCCAGTAGAGCTCTTAAGGACATCGAAAAACTGTTTTTT
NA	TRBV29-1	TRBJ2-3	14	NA	CSVGYSPWTDTQYF	TGCAGCGTTGGGTACAGCCCATGGACAGATACGCAGTATTTT
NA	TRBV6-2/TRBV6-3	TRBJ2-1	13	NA	CASSQDHYNEQFF	TGTGCCAGCAGCCAAGATCACTACAATGAGCAGTTCTTC
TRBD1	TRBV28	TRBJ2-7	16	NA	CASSFIGGTGRYEQYF	TGTGCCAGCAGTTTTATTGGGGGGACAGGGCGTTACGAGCAGTACTTC
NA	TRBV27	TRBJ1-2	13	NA	CASAEGGDYGYTF	TGTGCCAGCGCCGAGGGAGGGGACTATGGCTACACCTTC
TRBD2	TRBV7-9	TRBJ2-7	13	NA	CASSLASGDEQYF	TGTGCCAGCAGCTTAGCTAGCGGGGACGAGCAGTACTTC
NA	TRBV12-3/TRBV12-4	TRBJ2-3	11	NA	CASTRSDTQYF	TGTGCCAGCACTCGGTCAGATACGCAGTATTTT
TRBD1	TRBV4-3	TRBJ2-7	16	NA	CASSQDRGTGGYEQYF	TGCGCCAGCAGCCAAGATCGGGGGACAGGGGGCTACGAGCAGTACTTC
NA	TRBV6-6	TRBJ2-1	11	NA	CASSPRNEQFF	TGTGCCAGCAGCCCTCGTAATGAGCAGTTCTTC
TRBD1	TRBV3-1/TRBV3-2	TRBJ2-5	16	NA	CASSQPGTGGWETQYF	TGTGCCAGCAGCCAGCCCGGGACAGGGGGCTGGGAGACCCAGTACTTC
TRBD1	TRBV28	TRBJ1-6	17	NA	CASSPRLRTGIRSPLHF	TGTGCCAGCAGTCCACGGCTTAGGACAGGGATTCGGTCACCCCTCCACTTT
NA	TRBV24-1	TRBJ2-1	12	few	CATSDLLNEQFF	TGTGCCACCAGTGACCTACTCAATGAGCAGTTCTTC
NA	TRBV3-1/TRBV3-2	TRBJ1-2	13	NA	CASRPRGVGGYTF	TGTGCCAGCAGACCCAGGGGAGTGGGGGGCTACACCTTC
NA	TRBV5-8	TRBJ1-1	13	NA	CASSLVPGDEAFF	TGTGCCAGCAGCTTGGTTCCAGGGGATGAAGCTTTCTTT
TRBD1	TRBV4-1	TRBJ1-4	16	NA	CATQTGDFATNEKLFF	TGCGCCACCCAGACAGGGGACTTTGCAACTAATGAAAAACTGTTTTTT
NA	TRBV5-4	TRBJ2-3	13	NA	CASSLGSTDTQYF	TGTGCCAGCAGCTTGGGTAGCACAGATACGCAGTATTTT
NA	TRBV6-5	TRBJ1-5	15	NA	CASRISPWGNQPQHF	TGTGCCAGCAGGATATCCCCTTGGGGCAATCAGCCCCAGCATTTT
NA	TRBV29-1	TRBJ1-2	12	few	CSVTETNYGYTF	TGCAGCGTGACGGAAACTAACTATGGCTACACCTTC
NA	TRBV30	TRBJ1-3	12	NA	CAWKKTGNTIYF	TGTGCCTGGAAGAAAACTGGAAACACCATATATTTT
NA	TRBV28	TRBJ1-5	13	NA	CASSNGGSKPQHF	TGTGCCAGCAGTAACGGGGGCTCGAAGCCCCAGCATTTT
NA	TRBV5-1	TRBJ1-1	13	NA	CASSFAGGTEAFF	TGCGCCAGCAGCTTCGCCGGGGGTACTGAAGCTTTCTTT
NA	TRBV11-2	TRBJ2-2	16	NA	CASSLVRGYGTGELFF	TGTGCCAGCAGCTTAGTGAGGGGTTATGGCACCGGGGAGCTGTTTTTT
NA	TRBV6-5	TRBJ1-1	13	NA	CASRRRGNTEAFF	TGCGCCAGCCGGAGGCGTGGGAACACTGAAGCTTTCTTT
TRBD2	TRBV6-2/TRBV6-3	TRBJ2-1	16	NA	CASGPPGLAGPGEQFF	TGTGCCAGCGGCCCACCGGGACTAGCGGGCCCAGGGGAGCAGTTCTTC
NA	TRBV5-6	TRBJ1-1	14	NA	CASSYRGRGTEAFF	TGTGCCAGCAGTTATCGGGGGCGAGGCACTGAAGCTTTCTTT
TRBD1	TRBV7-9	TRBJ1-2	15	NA	CASSSTGTGGYGYTF	TGTGCCAGCAGTTCAACCGGGACAGGGGGCTATGGCTACACCTTC
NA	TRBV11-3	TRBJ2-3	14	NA	CASSPPGAWDTQYF	TGTGCCAGCAGCCCCCCCGGGGCTTGGGATACGCAGTATTTT
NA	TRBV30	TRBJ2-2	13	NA	CAWSVRYTGELFF	TGTGCCTGGAGTGTACGCTACACCGGGGAGCTGTTTTTT
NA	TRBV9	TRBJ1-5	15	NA	CASSVAPAANQPQHF	TGTGCCAGCAGCGTAGCCCCGGCGGCAAATCAGCCCCAGCATTTT